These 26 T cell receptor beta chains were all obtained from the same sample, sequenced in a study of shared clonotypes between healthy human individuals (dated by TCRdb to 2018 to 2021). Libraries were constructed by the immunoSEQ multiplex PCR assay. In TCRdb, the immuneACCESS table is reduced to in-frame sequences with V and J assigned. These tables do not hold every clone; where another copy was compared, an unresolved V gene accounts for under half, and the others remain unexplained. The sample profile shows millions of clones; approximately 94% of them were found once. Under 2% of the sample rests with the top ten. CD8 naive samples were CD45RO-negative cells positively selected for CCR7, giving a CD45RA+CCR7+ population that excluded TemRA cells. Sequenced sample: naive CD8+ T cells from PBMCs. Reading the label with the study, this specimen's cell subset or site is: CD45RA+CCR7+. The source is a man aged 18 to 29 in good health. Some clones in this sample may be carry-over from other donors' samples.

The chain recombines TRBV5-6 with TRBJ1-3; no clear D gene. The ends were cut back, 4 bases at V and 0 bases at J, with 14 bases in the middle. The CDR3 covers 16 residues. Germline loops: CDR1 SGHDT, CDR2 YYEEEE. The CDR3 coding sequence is TGTGCCAGCAGCCTCACTCTTACCCGCTCTGGAAACACCATATATTTT. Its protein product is CASSLTLTRSGNTIYF.

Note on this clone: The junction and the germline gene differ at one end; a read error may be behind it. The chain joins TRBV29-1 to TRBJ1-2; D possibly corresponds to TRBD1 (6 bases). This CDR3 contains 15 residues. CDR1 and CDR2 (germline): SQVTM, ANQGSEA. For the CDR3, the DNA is TGCCGCGTGGGGGGCCGGGGCGCGGGGAGCTATGGCTACACCTTC. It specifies CRVGGRGAGSYGYTF.

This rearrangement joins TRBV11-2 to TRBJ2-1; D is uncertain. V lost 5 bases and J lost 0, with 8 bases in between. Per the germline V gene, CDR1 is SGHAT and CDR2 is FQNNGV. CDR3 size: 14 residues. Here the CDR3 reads CASSRISSYNEQFF. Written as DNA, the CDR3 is TGTGCCAGCAGCCGCATTAGCTCCTACAATGAGCAGTTCTTC.

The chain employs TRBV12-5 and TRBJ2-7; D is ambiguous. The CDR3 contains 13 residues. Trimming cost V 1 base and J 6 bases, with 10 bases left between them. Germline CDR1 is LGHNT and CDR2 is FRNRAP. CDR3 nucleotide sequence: TGTGCTAGTGGTTTGGGCACGTACAGCGAGCAGTACTTC. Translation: CASGLGTYSEQYF.

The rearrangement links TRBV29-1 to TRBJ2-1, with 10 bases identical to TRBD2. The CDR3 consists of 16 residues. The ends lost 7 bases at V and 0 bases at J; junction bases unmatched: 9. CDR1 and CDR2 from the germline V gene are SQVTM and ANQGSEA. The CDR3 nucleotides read TGCAGCGCCACGAGGACTAGCGGCCTCTCCTACAATGAGCAGTTCTTC. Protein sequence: CSATRTSGLSYNEQFF.

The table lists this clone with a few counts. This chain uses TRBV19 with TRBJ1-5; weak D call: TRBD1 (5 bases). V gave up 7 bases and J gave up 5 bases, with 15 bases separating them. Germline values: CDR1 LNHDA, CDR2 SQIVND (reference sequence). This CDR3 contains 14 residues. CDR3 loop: CASTSRVSDQPQHF. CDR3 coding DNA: TGTGCCAGTACCTCCAGGGTTTCTGATCAGCCCCAGCATTTT.

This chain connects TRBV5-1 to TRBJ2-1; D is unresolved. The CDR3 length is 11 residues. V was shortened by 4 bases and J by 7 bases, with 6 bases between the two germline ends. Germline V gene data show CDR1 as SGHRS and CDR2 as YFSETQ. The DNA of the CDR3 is TGCGCCAGCAGCGACATAAATGAGCAGTTCTTC. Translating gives CASSDINEQFF.

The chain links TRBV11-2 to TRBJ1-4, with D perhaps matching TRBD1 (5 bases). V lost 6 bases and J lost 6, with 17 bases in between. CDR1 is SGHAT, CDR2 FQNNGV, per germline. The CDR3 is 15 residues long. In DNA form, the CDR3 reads TGTGCCAGCAGTAAAACGGGGGTACCTTATGAAAAACTGTTTTTT. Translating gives CASSKTGVPYEKLFF.

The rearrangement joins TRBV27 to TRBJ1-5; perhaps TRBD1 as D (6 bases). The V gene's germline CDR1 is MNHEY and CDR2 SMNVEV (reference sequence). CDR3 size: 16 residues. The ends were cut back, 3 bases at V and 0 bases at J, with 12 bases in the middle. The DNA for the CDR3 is TGTGCCAGCAGTTTGGACAGCCGATATAGCAATCAGCCCCAGCATTTT. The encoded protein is CASSLDSRYSNQPQHF.

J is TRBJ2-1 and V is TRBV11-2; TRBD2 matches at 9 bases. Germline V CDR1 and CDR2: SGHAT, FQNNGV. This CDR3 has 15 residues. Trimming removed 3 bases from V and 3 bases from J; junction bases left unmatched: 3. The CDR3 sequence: CASSFEAGGYNEQFF. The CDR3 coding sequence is TGTGCCAGCAGCTTCGAAGCGGGAGGCTACAATGAGCAGTTCTTC.

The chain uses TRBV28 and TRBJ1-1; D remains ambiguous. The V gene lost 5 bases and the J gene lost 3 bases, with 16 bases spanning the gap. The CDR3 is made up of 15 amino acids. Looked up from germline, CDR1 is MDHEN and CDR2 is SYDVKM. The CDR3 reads CASSIPFKVDTEAFF. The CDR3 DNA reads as TGTGCCAGCAGTATCCCTTTTAAAGTGGACACTGAAGCTTTCTTT.

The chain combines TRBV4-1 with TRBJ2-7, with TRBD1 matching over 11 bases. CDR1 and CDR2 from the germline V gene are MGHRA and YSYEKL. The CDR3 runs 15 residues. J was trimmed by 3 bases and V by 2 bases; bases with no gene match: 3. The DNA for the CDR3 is TGCGCCAGCAGCCAACCGGGACAGGGGGGCTACGAGCAGTACTTC. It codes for CASSQPGQGGYEQYF.

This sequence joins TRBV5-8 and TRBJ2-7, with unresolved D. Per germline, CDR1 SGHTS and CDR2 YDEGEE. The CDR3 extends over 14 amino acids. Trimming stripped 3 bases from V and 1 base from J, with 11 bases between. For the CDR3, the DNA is TGTGCCAGCAGCTACCTTCGAGAGTCCTACGAGCAGTACTTC. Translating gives CASSYLRESYEQYF.

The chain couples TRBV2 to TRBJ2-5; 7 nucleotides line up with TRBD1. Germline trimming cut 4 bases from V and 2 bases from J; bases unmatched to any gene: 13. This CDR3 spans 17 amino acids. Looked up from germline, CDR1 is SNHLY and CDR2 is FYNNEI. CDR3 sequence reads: CASSVEVGQARQETQYF. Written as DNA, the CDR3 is TGTGCCAGCAGTGTTGAGGTTGGACAGGCGAGACAAGAGACCCAGTACTTC.

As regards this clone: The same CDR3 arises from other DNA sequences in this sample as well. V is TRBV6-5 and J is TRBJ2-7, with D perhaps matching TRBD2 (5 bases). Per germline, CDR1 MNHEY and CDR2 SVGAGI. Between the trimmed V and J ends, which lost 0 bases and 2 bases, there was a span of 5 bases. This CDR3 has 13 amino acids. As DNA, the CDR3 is TGTGCCAGCAGTTACTCACTAGCCTACGAGCAGTACTTC. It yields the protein CASSYSLAYEQYF.

As DNA, the CDR3 is TGTGCCAGCAGTATTACCGGGACAAATAATTACGAGCAGTACTTC. Translated, it gives CASSITGTNNYEQYF. This chain joins TRBV28 and TRBJ2-7, with D perhaps matching TRBD1 (6 bases). Trimming removed 5 bases from V and 4 bases from J, with 18 bases in between. Germline V gene lookup returns CDR1 MDHEN and CDR2 SYDVKM. This CDR3 has 15 residues. The full variable domain, with the rest looked up from reference TRBV28 and TRBJ2-7, is DVKVTQSSRYLVKRTGEKVFLECVQDMDHENMFWYRQDPGLGLRLIYFSYDVKMKEKGDIPEGYSVSREKKERFSLILESASTNQTSMYLCASSITGTNNYEQYFGPGTRLTVT.

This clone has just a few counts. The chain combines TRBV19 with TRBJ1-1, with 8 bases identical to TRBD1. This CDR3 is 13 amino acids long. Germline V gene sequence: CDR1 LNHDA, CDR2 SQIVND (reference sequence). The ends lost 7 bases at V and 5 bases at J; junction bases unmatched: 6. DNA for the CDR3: TGTGCCAGTATACAGGGGGGATGGACTGAAGCTTTCTTT. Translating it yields CASIQGGWTEAFF.

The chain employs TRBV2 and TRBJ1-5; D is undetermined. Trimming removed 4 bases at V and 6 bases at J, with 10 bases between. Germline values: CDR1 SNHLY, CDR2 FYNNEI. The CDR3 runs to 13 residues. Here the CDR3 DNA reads TGTGCCAGCAGTGCCGGGGTTGGTCAGCCCCAGCATTTT. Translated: CASSAGVGQPQHF.

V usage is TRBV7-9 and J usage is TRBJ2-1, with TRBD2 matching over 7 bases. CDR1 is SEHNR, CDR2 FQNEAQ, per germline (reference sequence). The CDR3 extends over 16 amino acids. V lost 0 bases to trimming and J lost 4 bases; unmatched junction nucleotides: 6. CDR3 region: CASSLAGGTTYNEQFF. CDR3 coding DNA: TGTGCCAGCAGCTTAGCCGGCGGGACTACTTACAATGAGCAGTTCTTC.

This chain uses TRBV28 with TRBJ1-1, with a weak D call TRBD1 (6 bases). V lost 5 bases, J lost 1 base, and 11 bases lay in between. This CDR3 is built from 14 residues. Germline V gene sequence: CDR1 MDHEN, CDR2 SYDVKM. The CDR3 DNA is TGTGCCAGCAGTCGGACAGTTTGGAACACTGAAGCTTTCTTT. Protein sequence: CASSRTVWNTEAFF.

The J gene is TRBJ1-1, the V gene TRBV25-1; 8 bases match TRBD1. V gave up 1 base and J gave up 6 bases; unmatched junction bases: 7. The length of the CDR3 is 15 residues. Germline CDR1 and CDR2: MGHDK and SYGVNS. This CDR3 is CASSEFGQGGPEAFF. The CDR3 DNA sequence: TGTGCCAGCAGTGAATTTGGACAGGGAGGTCCTGAAGCTTTCTTT. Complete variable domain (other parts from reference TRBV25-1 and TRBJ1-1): EADIYQTPRYLVIGTGKKITLECSQTMGHDKMYWYQQDPGMELHLIHYSYGVNSTEKGDLSSESTVSRIRTEHFPLTLESARPSHTSQYLCASSEFGQGGPEAFFGQGTRLTVV.

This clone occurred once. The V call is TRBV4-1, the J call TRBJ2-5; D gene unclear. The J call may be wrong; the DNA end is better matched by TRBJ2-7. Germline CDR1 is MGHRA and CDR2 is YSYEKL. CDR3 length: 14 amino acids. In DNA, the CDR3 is TGCGCCAGCAGCCATACACAGAGCTCCTACGAGCAGTACTTC. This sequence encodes CASSHTQSSYEQYF.

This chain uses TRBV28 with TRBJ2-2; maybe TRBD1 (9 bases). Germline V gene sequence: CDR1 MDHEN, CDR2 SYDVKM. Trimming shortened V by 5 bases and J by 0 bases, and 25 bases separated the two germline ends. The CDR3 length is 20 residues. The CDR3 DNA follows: TGTGCCAGCAGTGGATACAGGGGGCGCGCCGGGAGGGCGAACACCGGGGAGCTGTTTTTT. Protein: CASSGYRGRAGRANTGELFF.

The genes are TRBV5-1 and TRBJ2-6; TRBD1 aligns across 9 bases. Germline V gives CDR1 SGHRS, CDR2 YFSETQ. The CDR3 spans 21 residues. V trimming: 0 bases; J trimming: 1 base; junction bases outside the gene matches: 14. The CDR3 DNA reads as TGCGCCAGCAGCTTGGCCGGGACAGGGACGATAGCGGTTTCTGGGGCCAACGTCCTGACTTTC. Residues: CASSLAGTGTIAVSGANVLTF. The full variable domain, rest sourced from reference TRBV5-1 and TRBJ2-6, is KAGVTQTPRYLIKTRGQQVTLSCSPISGHRSVSWYQQTPGQGLQFLFEYFSETQRNKGNFPGRFSGRQFSNSRSEMNVSTLELGDSALYLCASSLAGTGTIAVSGANVLTFGAGSRLTVL.

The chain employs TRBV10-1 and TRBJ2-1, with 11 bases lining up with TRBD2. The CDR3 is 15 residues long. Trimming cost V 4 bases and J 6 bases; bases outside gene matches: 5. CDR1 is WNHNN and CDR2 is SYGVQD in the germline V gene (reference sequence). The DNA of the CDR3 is TGCGCCAGCAGTGCTAAGACTAGCGGGGCCAATGAGCAGTTCTTC. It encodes CASSAKTSGANEQFF.

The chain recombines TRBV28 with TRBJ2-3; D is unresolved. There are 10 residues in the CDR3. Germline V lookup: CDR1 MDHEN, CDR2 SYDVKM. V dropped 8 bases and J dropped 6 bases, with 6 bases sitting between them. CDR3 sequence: CASFEDTQYF. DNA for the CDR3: TGTGCCAGCTTTGAGGATACGCAGTATTTT.